A selection of T cell receptor beta chains follows, all from one sample in a study of T cell responses to AZD1222 COVID-19 vaccine. Measured with immunoSEQ multiplex PCR; TCRdb has only the in-frame clones, and not every one. Here the sample spans 150,000 to 200,000 clones, over 75% being singletons. The sample in question was peripheral blood, obtained on day 0 of AZD1222 vaccination. These receptors were obtained from an adult in good health. Both conserved end residues are part of each CDR3. A D gene is named only where the DNA matches it firmly. Size is omitted from some rows. Given values are once, few, many or a class for expanded clones.

D	size	J	V	DNA	CDR3
-	-	TRBJ2-2	TRBV12-5	TGTGCTAGTGATGCAACAACAGGGTTCCCCGGGGAGCTGTTTTTT	CASDATTGFPGELFF
TRBD2	once	TRBJ2-7	TRBV9	TGTGCCAGCAGCGGCGGACTAGCGGGGACCTACGAGCAGTACTTC	CASSGGLAGTYEQYF
-	-	TRBJ2-4	TRBV5-4	TGTGCCAGCAGCCCTGGACGGGGAGAGCTAAACATTCAGTACTTC	CASSPGRGELNIQYF
TRBD2	-	TRBJ2-7	TRBV7-2	TGTGCCAGCAGCCCCCCGGGACTATCTTACGAGCAGTACTTC	CASSPPGLSYEQYF
TRBD1	-	TRBJ1-1	TRBV27	TGTGCCAGCAGTCATGGGACAGGGTGGACTGAAGCTTTCTTT	CASSHGTGWTEAFF
-	-	TRBJ1-2	TRBV12-3/TRBV12-4	TGTGCCAGCAGTCGACAGGACTATGGCTACACCTTC	CASSRQDYGYTF
TRBD1	-	TRBJ1-2	TRBV5-1	TGCGCCAGCAGCTCCGGGGACAGGGGGGGAGGTGGCTACACCTTC	CASSSGDRGGGGYTF
-	-	TRBJ2-7	TRBV6-5	TGTGCCAGCAGTTACGACGTCGCCTCCCCTTACGAGCAGTACTTC	CASSYDVASPYEQYF
-	-	TRBJ2-2	TRBV13	TGTGCCAGCAGCTTAGGGGATTTGTACACCGGGGAGCTGTTTTTT	CASSLGDLYTGELFF
-	-	TRBJ2-5	TRBV7-2	TGTGCCAGCAGCTTAGCGGGCAGGGGAGGGGAGACCCAGTACTTC	CASSLAGRGGETQYF
TRBD1	-	TRBJ2-1	TRBV30	TGTGCCTGGAGTGTACTGGGACAGTACAATGAGCAGTTCTTC	CAWSVLGQYNEQFF
-	once	TRBJ1-6	TRBV19	TGTGCCAGTAGGGCGGACCGCTATAATTCACCCCTCCACTTT	CASRADRYNSPLHF
TRBD1	-	TRBJ1-2	TRBV6-1	TGTGCCAGCAGTGAAGAGACACAGGGGGTAAAAGGTGGCTACACCTTC	CASSEETQGVKGGYTF
TRBD2	-	TRBJ2-2	TRBV3-1/TRBV3-2	TGTGCTAGCAGCCAAGCGGGGTCCGGGGAGCTGTTTTTT	CASSQAGSGELFF
-	-	TRBJ1-1	TRBV6-5	TGTGCCAGCAGCCGAGACAGAAACACTGAAGCTTTCTTT	CASSRDRNTEAFF
-	-	TRBJ2-3	TRBV5-1	TGCGCCAGCAGCTTGTCCGGAGATACGCAGTATTTT	CASSLSGDTQYF
TRBD2	-	TRBJ2-1	TRBV7-3	TGTGCCAGCAGCTCACTAGCGGGGGACCACAATGAGCAGTTCTTC	CASSSLAGDHNEQFF
-	-	TRBJ1-1	TRBV2	TGTGCCAGCAGTGAACACCAGAACACTGAAGCTTTCTTT	CASSEHQNTEAFF
-	-	TRBJ1-3	TRBV7-2	TGTGCCAGCAGCTTAAACGGAAACTCTGGAAACACCATATATTTT	CASSLNGNSGNTIYF